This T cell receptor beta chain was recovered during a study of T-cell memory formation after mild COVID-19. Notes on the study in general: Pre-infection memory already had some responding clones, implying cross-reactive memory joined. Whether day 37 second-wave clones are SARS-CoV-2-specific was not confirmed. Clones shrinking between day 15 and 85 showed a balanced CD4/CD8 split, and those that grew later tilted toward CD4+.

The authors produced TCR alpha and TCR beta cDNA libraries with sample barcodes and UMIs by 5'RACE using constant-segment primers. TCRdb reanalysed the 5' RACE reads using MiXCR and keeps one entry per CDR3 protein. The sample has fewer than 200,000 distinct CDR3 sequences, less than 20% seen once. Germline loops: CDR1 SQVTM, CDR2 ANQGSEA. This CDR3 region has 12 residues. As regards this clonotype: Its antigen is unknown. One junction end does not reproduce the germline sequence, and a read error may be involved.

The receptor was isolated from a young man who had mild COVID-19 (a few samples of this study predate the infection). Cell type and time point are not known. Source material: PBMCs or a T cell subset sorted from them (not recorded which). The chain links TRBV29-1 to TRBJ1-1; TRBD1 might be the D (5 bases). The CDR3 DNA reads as TGCAGCGCCGGAGGGGTCTGGACTGAAGCTTTATTT. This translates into CSAGGVWTEALF.